The 14 T cell receptor beta chains presented below share a single source sample, sequenced in a study of shared clonotypes between healthy human individuals. The naive CD8 subset, CD45RO-negative cells positively selected for CCR7, excluded terminally differentiated effector memory CD45RA+ cells. This table comes from immunoSEQ multiplex PCR, and its TCRdb copy is limited to in-frame clones, with some not included. The sample contains around 2.1 million clones, about 92% of which appear only once. The source material was naive CD8+ T cells from PBMCs. The receptors stem from a man aged 18 to 30 in good health. Some clones in this sample may be carry-over from other donors' samples.

The V and J genes are TRBV7-6 and TRBJ2-1; a weak D match, TRBD1 (5 bases). In germline, CDR1 is SGHVS, CDR2 FNYEAQ. The CDR3 length is 15 residues. V gave up 1 base and J gave up 2 bases, with 9 bases separating them. CDR3 in amino acids: CASSLEGWAYNEQFF. CDR3 in DNA: TGTGCCAGCAGCTTAGAGGGGTGGGCCTACAATGAGCAGTTCTTC.

The V gene is TRBV28, the J gene TRBJ2-7; D possibly corresponds to TRBD2 (5 bases). CDR3 length: 15 amino acids. Germline loops: CDR1 MDHEN, CDR2 SYDVKM. The V and J ends lost 2 bases and 2 bases respectively, with 13 bases between them. The chain's CDR3 is CASSLQSGRTYEQYF. Written as DNA, the CDR3 is TGTGCCAGCAGTTTACAGAGCGGCCGTACCTACGAGCAGTACTTC.

The rearrangement joins TRBV9 to TRBJ2-1; D is undetermined. The V end was cut by 3 bases, the J end by 4 bases, with 17 bases between. Germline V gene lookup returns CDR1 SGDLS and CDR2 YYNGEE. The CDR3 is made up of 16 amino acids. Written as DNA, the CDR3 is TGTGCCAGCAGCGCCTCATTCCCAGCCCCTTACAATGAGCAGTTCTTC. It specifies CASSASFPAPYNEQFF. The complete variable domain, with remaining parts taken from reference TRBV9 and TRBJ2-1, reads DSGVTQTPKHLITATGQRVTLRCSPRSGDLSVYWYQQSLDQGLQFLIQYYNGEERAKGNILERFSAQQFPDLHSELNLSSLELGDSALYFCASSASFPAPYNEQFFGPGTRLTVL.

The J gene is TRBJ1-5, the V gene TRBV28, with 7 bases lining up with TRBD1. The germline V gene has CDR1 MDHEN and CDR2 SYDVKM. Trimming at V came to 6 bases and at J to 0 bases, leaving 8 bases not matched to a gene. The CDR3 length is 16 residues. The CDR3 region has the DNA TGTGCCAGCAGCCCAGGGGGACCCCTTAGCAATCAGCCCCAGCATTTT. It is translated as CASSPGGPLSNQPQHF.

With respect to this clone: This specimen includes other DNA sequences encoding the same CDR3. The rearrangement uses TRBV27 and TRBJ2-7; D is ambiguous. The V end was cut by 3 bases, the J end by 7 bases, with 7 bases between. The CDR3 loop spans 11 amino acids. Germline assignment: CDR1 MNHEY and CDR2 SMNVEV (reference sequence). CDR3 loop: CASSFMGEQYF. The CDR3 DNA sequence: TGTGCCAGCAGTTTTATGGGAGAGCAGTACTTC.

The sample holds one count of this clone. The chain joins TRBV19 to TRBJ2-4; TRBD1 aligns across 9 bases. CDR1 is LNHDA, CDR2 SQIVND, per germline (reference sequence). Germline trimming cut 6 bases from V and 9 bases from J; bases unmatched to any gene: 12. The CDR3 covers 15 residues. The CDR3 is CASRSLSGQGIIQYF. The CDR3 nucleotides are TGTGCCAGTAGGTCATTGTCTGGACAGGGGATCATTCAGTACTTC.

This clone appeared once. This rearrangement joins TRBV27 to TRBJ2-7; the match to TRBD1 covers 8 bases. J gave up 2 bases and V 7 bases, and 10 bases lay outside the gene matches. The CDR3 has 15 amino acids. The V gene's germline CDR1 is MNHEY and CDR2 SMNVEV (reference sequence). This CDR3 reads CASNPGQGATYEQYF. CDR3 DNA: TGTGCCAGCAACCCCGGACAGGGTGCGACCTACGAGCAGTACTTC.

The chain combines TRBV25-1 with TRBJ2-1, with no clear D. Looked up from germline, CDR1 is MGHDK and CDR2 is SYGVNS. The CDR3 is 10 residues long. Trimming pared 8 bases from V and 11 bases from J, leaving 10 bases between. The CDR3 sequence is CASGGLQQFF. The CDR3 DNA reads as TGTGCCAGCGGTGGCCTTCAGCAGTTCTTC. The whole variable domain, remainder taken from reference TRBV25-1 and TRBJ2-1, is EADIYQTPRYLVIGTGKKITLECSQTMGHDKMYWYQQDPGMELHLIHYSYGVNSTEKGDLSSESTVSRIRTEHFPLTLESARPSHTSQYLCASGGLQQFFGPGTRLTVL.

The rearrangement joins TRBV28 to TRBJ2-5; a weak D match, TRBD2 (5 bases). The germline V gene has CDR1 MDHEN and CDR2 SYDVKM. Trimming took 2 bases from V and 5 from J, leaving 15 bases between them. The CDR3 is 15 amino acids. In DNA form, the CDR3 reads TGTGCCAGCAGTTTAGGTTCCGGAAGAGGGGAGACCCAGTACTTC. As protein: CASSLGSGRGETQYF. The complete variable domain, with remaining parts taken from reference TRBV28 and TRBJ2-5, reads DVKVTQSSRYLVKRTGEKVFLECVQDMDHENMFWYRQDPGLGLRLIYFSYDVKMKEKGDIPEGYSVSREKKERFSLILESASTNQTSMYLCASSLGSGRGETQYFGPGTRLLVL.

The chain carries TRBV18 and TRBJ2-3, with D uncertain. Deletions cut 3 bases from V and 2 bases from J, with 3 bases between. Germline assignment: CDR1 KGHSH and CDR2 LQKENI. The CDR3 has 12 residues. Here the CDR3 DNA reads TGTGCCAGCTCACCCGACACAGATACGCAGTATTTT. Residues: CASSPDTDTQYF.

This rearrangement joins TRBV28 to TRBJ2-1; possible D gene TRBD1, 5 bases. V lost 6 bases and J 9 bases, leaving 12 bases between the germline ends. This CDR3 comprises 12 residues. The germline V gene encodes CDR1 MDHEN and CDR2 SYDVKM. Here the CDR3 DNA reads TGTGCCAGCAGGCCCACGCAGGGTGAGCAGTTCTTC. It specifies CASRPTQGEQFF.

The chain has TRBV19 and TRBJ2-7; D possibly uses TRBD1 or TRBD2 (5 bases each). Germline V CDR1 and CDR2: LNHDA, SQIVND (reference sequence). The germline V and J ends were trimmed by 3 bases and 0 bases, with 12 bases remaining between them. The length of the CDR3 is 15 residues. CDR3 protein: CASSIRQGASYEQYF. CDR3 nucleotides: TGTGCCAGTAGTATTCGTCAGGGAGCCTCCTACGAGCAGTACTTC.

In this sample, this clone turned up a few times. The CDR3 reads CASSLAPPGLNTEAFF. DNA for the CDR3: TGTGCCAGCAGCTTAGCCCCGCCGGGCCTGAACACTGAAGCTTTCTTT. The V call is TRBV7-9, the J call TRBJ1-1; unclear D gene. CDR1 and CDR2 from the germline V gene are SEHNR and FQNEAQ (reference sequence). The CDR3 loop spans 16 amino acids. Trimming cost V 0 bases and J 0 bases, with 11 bases left between them.

The V and J genes are TRBV4-2 and TRBJ1-1; tentatively, D is TRBD1 (5 bases). Per the germline V gene, CDR1 is LGHNA and CDR2 is YNFKEQ. Trimming removed 4 bases at V and 5 bases at J, with 20 bases between. The CDR3 covers 16 residues. CDR3 coding DNA: TGTGCCAGCAGCCTTTCCCGGGACGCAAGGAATACTGAAGCTTTCTTT. Amino acid sequence: CASSLSRDARNTEAFF.